This T cell receptor (beta chain) is drawn from a study of blood T cell repertoires in COVID-19. Sequenced by immunoSEQ multiplex PCR; TCRdb stores in-frame clones only, minus some. The sample lists more than 300,000 clones; roughly 89% were seen once. V lost 3 bases and J lost 2; bases outside the gene matches: 4. Germline lookup yields CDR1 SGHAT and CDR2 FQNNGV. CDR3 length: 14 amino acids. This TCR was recovered from a woman in her late teens or twenties who had recovered from COVID-19. Material for sequencing was peripheral blood. V and J are TRBV11-2 and TRBJ2-7; TRBD1 aligns across 7 bases. DNA of the CDR3: TGTGCCAGCAGCTTCCCCGGGACAGCCTACGAGCAGTACGTC. Its protein is CASSFPGTAYEQYV.